This T cell receptor (beta chain) was identified in a study of CD8+ T cells in alopecia areata. Study at large: For the treated group, dosing was oral tofacitinib at 5 to 10 mg twice daily. Study-wide points: Lesional scalp, especially alopecia totalis/universalis, showed higher clonality than normal scalp. Uncertainty about whether baseline CD8+ expansion is linked to response remains, with one nonresponder.

With 6 bases clipped from V and 6 bases from J, the junction kept 11 bases outside the gene matches. CDR1 and CDR2 from the germline V gene are MDHEN and SYDVKM. The CDR3 has 14 residues. TCR sequencing used cDNA made by reverse transcription of extracted RNA. The table came from immunoSEQ multiplex PCR; TCRdb's copy has only in-frame clones and leaves some out. The sample includes more than 200,000 clones, roughly 40% of them seen just once. For this clone: The antigen remains unidentified.

The treatment denotes: oral pan-JAK inhibitor, 5-10 mg twice daily. Sorted out of PBMCs were CD4+ T cells and CD8+ T cells. The TCR sequence derives from a human donor with alopecia areata. This sample comprised CD4+ T cells sorted from blood, obtained between weeks 36 and 40, from a patient treated with tofacitinib. The J gene is TRBJ2-7, the V gene TRBV28; 7 nucleotides match TRBD1. The CDR3 nucleotides are TGTGCCAGCAGGACGGGACAGATATGGGGCGAGCAGTACTTC. It yields the protein CASRTGQIWGEQYF.